Listed below are T cell receptor beta chains from one sample, sequenced in a study of blood T cell repertoires in COVID-19. The repertoire was sequenced with immunoSEQ multiplex PCR; TCRdb's copy has only in-frame clones and lacks some. The table records about 360,000 clones, around 86% of them present only once. The material sequenced was peripheral blood. These receptors came from a human donor in a cohort sampled during active COVID-19. Both conserved end residues are part of each CDR3. Each record gives: J gene, clone size, V gene, D gene, CDR3 protein, CDR3 DNA. The D gene is left open where the match is weak. Clone size is given for some rows only: seen once, a few or many times, or a class if the clone is expanded.

TRBJ1-5,few,TRBV7-2,.,CASSLARTDNQPQHF,TGTGCCAGCAGCTTAGCGCGGACAGATAATCAGCCCCAGCATTTT
TRBJ1-2,.,TRBV15,TRBD1,CATSPGQGRDGYTF,TGTGCCACCAGCCCCGGACAGGGGCGTGATGGCTACACCTTC
TRBJ1-2,.,TRBV21-1,.,CASSNHRGQNGYTF,TGTGCCAGCAGCAACCACAGGGGGCAGAATGGCTACACCTTC
TRBJ2-6,.,TRBV5-4,.,CASSPRPTGFDGANVLTF,TGTGCCAGCAGCCCGAGACCTACAGGGTTCGATGGGGCCAACGTCCTGACTTTC
TRBJ2-7,.,TRBV29-1,TRBD1,CSVGIPGQGIYEQYF,TGCAGCGTTGGGATACCGGGACAGGGGATCTACGAGCAGTACTTC
TRBJ2-3,.,TRBV27,.,CASSFRQDDTQYF,TGTGCCAGCAGTTTCCGACAGGACGATACGCAGTATTTT
TRBJ1-1,.,TRBV9,.,CASSPGRGDDTEAFF,TGTGCCAGCAGCCCCGGGAGGGGCGACGACACTGAAGCTTTCTTT
TRBJ2-3,.,TRBV2,TRBD2,CASRRRTSGGTDTQYF,TGTGCCAGCAGGCGCCGGACTAGCGGGGGCACAGATACGCAGTATTTT
TRBJ1-2,.,TRBV2,TRBD1,CASRKDRKHGYTF,TGTGCCAGCAGGAAGGACAGGAAGCATGGCTACACCTTC
TRBJ1-3,.,TRBV25-1,.,CASSDGPATIYF,TGTGCCAGCAGTGATGGGCCCGCCACCATATATTTT
TRBJ1-1,.,TRBV7-3,TRBD1,CASSFAGGGGTEAFF,TGTGCCAGCAGCTTCGCAGGGGGCGGTGGCACTGAAGCTTTCTTT
TRBJ2-1,few,TRBV7-6,.,CASSLVVTSGEQFF,TGTGCCAGCAGCTTAGTGGTCACCTCGGGTGAGCAGTTCTTC
TRBJ2-5,.,TRBV5-4,.,CASSLGVAEETQYF,TGTGCCAGCAGCTTGGGGGTAGCGGAAGAGACCCAGTACTTC
TRBJ1-3,.,TRBV25-1,.,CASRDTGYSGNTIYF,TGTGCCAGCAGGGACACAGGATACTCTGGAAACACCATATATTTT
TRBJ2-1,once,TRBV19,.,CASSHLGRGSYNEQFF,TGTGCCAGTAGTCACCTAGGGCGGGGTTCCTACAATGAGCAGTTCTTC
TRBJ1-2,.,TRBV7-6,TRBD1,CASSPDRGRKGGYTF,TGTGCCAGCAGCCCAGACAGGGGGAGGAAGGGTGGCTACACCTTC
TRBJ2-1,.,TRBV11-1,TRBD2,CASSFKRGGDEQFF,TGTGCCAGCAGCTTCAAGCGGGGGGGCGATGAGCAGTTCTTC
TRBJ1-1,.,TRBV5-8,.,CASSLFSEAFF,TGTGCCAGCAGCTTGTTCAGTGAAGCTTTCTTT
TRBJ1-6,.,TRBV6-5,TRBD1,CASRDGQAGSLHF,TGTGCCAGCAGAGACGGACAGGCCGGTTCCCTCCACTTT
TRBJ2-5,.,TRBV28,.,CASSYPGQETQYF,TGTGCCAGCAGTTACCCTGGGCAGGAGACCCAGTACTTC
TRBJ2-1,.,TRBV10-3,.,CAISESGADEQFF,TGTGCCATCAGTGAGTCGGGGGCCGATGAGCAGTTCTTC
TRBJ2-5,.,TRBV5-6,.,CASSLLVTPERETQYF,TGTGCCAGCAGCTTGTTGGTCACCCCGGAGAGAGAGACCCAGTACTTC
TRBJ2-2,few,TRBV19,.,CASSIANTGELFF,TGTGCCAGTAGTATCGCGAACACCGGGGAGCTGTTTTTT
TRBJ1-1,.,TRBV6-5,TRBD1,CASSYTGGEDTEAFF,TGTGCCAGCAGTTATACAGGGGGCGAGGACACTGAAGCTTTCTTT
TRBJ1-1,few,TRBV6-5,.,CASSTETATEAFF,TGTGCCAGCAGTACCGAGACAGCAACTGAAGCTTTCTTT
TRBJ1-1,few,TRBV5-6,.,CASRRGNTEAFF,TGTGCCAGCAGAAGGGGGAACACTGAAGCTTTCTTT
TRBJ2-3,.,TRBV3-1/TRBV3-2,TRBD2,CASSPSGGASDTQYF,TGTGCCAGCAGTCCCAGCGGGGGGGCCAGTGATACGCAGTATTTT
TRBJ1-5,.,TRBV18,TRBD1,CASSPRTLGQSNQPQHF,TGTGCCAGCTCACCGAGGACTTTGGGACAGTCAAATCAGCCCCAGCATTTT
TRBJ2-1,once,TRBV7-2,TRBD2,CASSLVQRGGNEQFF,TGTGCCAGCAGCTTAGTTCAGCGGGGGGGTAATGAGCAGTTCTTC
TRBJ1-4,.,TRBV28,.,CASSLGGTKEKLFF,TGTGCCAGCAGTTTAGGAGGTACTAAGGAAAAACTGTTTTTT
TRBJ2-1,.,TRBV7-2,TRBD2,CASSSGTSGGPSSYNEQFF,TGTGCCAGCAGCTCCGGGACTAGCGGGGGCCCTAGCTCCTACAATGAGCAGTTCTTC
TRBJ2-7,.,TRBV20-1,.,CSASLARGGYEQYF,TGCAGTGCTAGTCTCGCCAGGGGCGGATACGAGCAGTACTTC
TRBJ1-6,.,TRBV23-1,.,CASNSDSPLHF,TGCGCCAGCAACTCGGATTCACCCCTCCACTTT
TRBJ1-5,few,TRBV6-1,TRBD1,CASSEPNLTGDRSNQPQHF,TGTGCCAGCAGTGAGCCAAATTTAACGGGGGACAGGAGCAATCAGCCCCAGCATTTT
TRBJ2-1,.,TRBV14,.,CASSPRGYNEQFF,TGTGCCAGCAGCCCAAGGGGGTACAATGAGCAGTTCTTC
TRBJ1-1,.,TRBV12-5,TRBD1,CASGLATGAGATEAFF,TGTGCTAGTGGTTTGGCGACAGGGGCGGGTGCGACTGAAGCTTTCTTT
TRBJ1-3,.,TRBV18,.,CASSPTPSGNTIYF,TGTGCCAGCTCACCGACTCCCTCTGGAAACACCATATATTTT
TRBJ2-7,.,TRBV6-1,.,CASSEAAGTSYEQYF,TGTGCCAGCAGTGAGGCGGCCGGGACTTCCTACGAGCAGTACTTC
TRBJ2-3,.,TRBV9,TRBD2,CASGGDLGDTQYF,TGTGCCAGCGGGGGGGACTTGGGCGATACGCAGTATTTT
TRBJ2-3,.,TRBV28,.,CATSRVLWDSTDTQYF,TGTGCCACCAGCAGGGTGCTTTGGGATAGCACAGATACGCAGTATTTT
TRBJ2-1,few,TRBV4-2,TRBD1,CASSQARTGTPHNEQFF,TGTGCCAGCAGCCAAGCTCGGACAGGGACTCCGCACAATGAGCAGTTCTTC
TRBJ2-1,.,TRBV5-1,TRBD2,CASSSGLDNEQFF,TGCGCCAGCAGCTCGGGACTAGACAATGAGCAGTTCTTC
TRBJ2-1,.,TRBV4-1,.,CASSQVLYNEQFF,TGCGCCAGCAGCCAAGTCCTATACAATGAGCAGTTCTTC
TRBJ1-1,.,TRBV5-1,.,CASSWGVGDLAEAFF,TGCGCCAGCAGCTGGGGGGTCGGGGATTTAGCTGAAGCTTTCTTT
TRBJ2-2,.,TRBV27,.,CASTDRNTGELFF,TGTGCCAGCACCGACAGAAACACCGGGGAGCTGTTTTTT
TRBJ2-7,.,TRBV4-1,TRBD2,CASSPVLAGDLHEQYF,TGCGCCAGCAGCCCCGTCCTAGCGGGAGACTTGCACGAGCAGTACTTC
TRBJ2-1,few,TRBV9,.,CASSDGRGFSYNEQFF,TGTGCCAGCAGCGACGGTCGGGGGTTCTCCTACAATGAGCAGTTCTTC
TRBJ2-4,.,TRBV2,TRBD2,CASSVRHPLSAGGLENIQYF,TGTGCCAGCAGTGTCAGGCACCCGCTTTCGGCGGGAGGATTGGAAAACATTCAGTACTTC
TRBJ2-7,.,TRBV2,.,CASGRTEDYEQYF,TGTGCCAGCGGACGGACAGAAGACTACGAGCAGTACTTC
TRBJ1-6,.,TRBV6-5,.,CASSSAQVYNSPLHF,TGTGCCAGCAGTTCCGCACAGGTCTATAATTCACCCCTCCACTTT
TRBJ1-1,.,TRBV7-9,TRBD1,CASSFGTGGNTEAFF,TGTGCCAGCAGCTTTGGGACAGGGGGGAACACTGAAGCTTTCTTT
TRBJ2-5,.,TRBV5-1,TRBD2,CASSLGGGNDNQETQYF,TGCGCCAGCAGCTTGGGGGGAGGGAACGACAACCAAGAGACCCAGTACTTC
TRBJ1-2,once,TRBV7-2,TRBD1,CASSQRPDRPLVYGYTF,TGTGCCAGCAGCCAACGCCCGGACAGGCCCCTGGTCTATGGCTACACCTTC
TRBJ1-1,.,TRBV6-1,.,CASSDRSGQTEAFF,TGTGCCAGCAGTGACCGGTCAGGTCAAACTGAAGCTTTCTTT
TRBJ1-3,.,TRBV4-1,.,CASSPVQGSGNTIYF,TGCGCCAGCAGCCCCGTACAGGGATCAGGAAACACCATATATTTT
TRBJ2-3,.,TRBV19,TRBD2,CASSTRLAGYGDTQYF,TGTGCCAGTAGTACCCGACTAGCGGGATATGGAGATACGCAGTATTTT